This record concerns one TCR beta chain sequence. The germline CDR1 and CDR2 sequences are MNHEY and SMNVEV (reference sequence). CDR3 length equals 18 residues. Trimming removed 5 bases from V and 0 bases from J; junction bases left unmatched: 13. The protocol was immunoSEQ multiplex PCR, while the TCRdb copy is restricted to in-frame clones and leaves out a portion. The sample lists about 220,000 clones, approximately 85% occurring once. Followed longitudinally, the Seattle patients had been enrolled during active infection. This sample is part of a study of blood T cell repertoires in COVID-19. Overall study context: The study drew acute and convalescent COVID-19 samples from the United States, Italy and Spain. Nucleic acid was either cDNA or gDNA, and it came from T cells, B-cell-depleted T cells, or PBMCs.

The sample consisted of peripheral blood. This TCR came from a woman in her seventies with COVID-19, enrolled during active disease. The V gene is TRBV27, the J gene TRBJ2-1, with 7 bases aligning to TRBD2. CDR3 loop: CASSPTPPSGVSYNEQFF. DNA of the CDR3: TGTGCCAGCAGTCCAACCCCTCCTAGCGGAGTCTCCTACAATGAGCAGTTCTTC.